This T cell receptor (beta chain) was sequenced in a study of T cell repertoires in aging, cancer and after chemotherapy. Findings and caveats of the study: Rebound thymic output was suggested by rising median generation probability during chemotherapy in each cancer cohort.

TCR beta rearrangements were amplified from peripheral blood genomic DNA. TRB rearrangements spanning V, D and J were amplified using mixed TRB-A/B primers. A single record per CDR3 protein comes from TCRdb applying MiXCR to the multiplex PCR reads. The repertoire has 6,000 to 8,500 distinct CDR3 sequences, 30% of them found once; the top ten carry about 8%. This clonotype ranks as medium-sized. Its antigen is not identified. Material: blood. The sequence was obtained from a human donor with a blood cancer.

CDR3 protein: CASSPKGSTDTQYF. DNA of the CDR3: TGTGCCAGCAGCCCGAAGGGGTCCACAGATACGCAGTATTTT. V is TRBV11-3 and J is TRBJ2-3; D is possibly TRBD1 (5 bases). The V end was cut by 5 bases, the J end by 2 bases, with 11 bases between. The CDR3 is made up of 14 amino acids. From germline, CDR1 is SGHNT and CDR2 YENEEA. The full variable domain, its missing parts supplied by reference TRBV11-3 and TRBJ2-3, is EAGVVQSPRYKIIEKKQPVAFWCNPISGHNTLYWYLQNLGQGPELLIRYENEEAVDDSQLPKDRFSAERLKGVDSTLKIQPAELGDSAVYLCASSPKGSTDTQYFGPGTRLTVL.